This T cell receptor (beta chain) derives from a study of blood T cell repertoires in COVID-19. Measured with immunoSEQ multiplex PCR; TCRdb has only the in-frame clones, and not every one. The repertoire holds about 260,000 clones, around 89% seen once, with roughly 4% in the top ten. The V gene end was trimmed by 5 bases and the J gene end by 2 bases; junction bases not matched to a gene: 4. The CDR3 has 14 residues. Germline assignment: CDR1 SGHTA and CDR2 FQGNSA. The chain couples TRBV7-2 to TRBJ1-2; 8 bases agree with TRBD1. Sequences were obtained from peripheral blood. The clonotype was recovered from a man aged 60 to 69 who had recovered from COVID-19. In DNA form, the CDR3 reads TGTGCCAGCAGCCCAGGGGGCCTAAACTATGGCTACACCTTC. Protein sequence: CASSPGGLNYGYTF.